What follows are 8 T cell receptor beta chains derived from one specimen sequenced in a study of cytomegalovirus exposure and HLA in healthy donors. The PCR had 60 Vbeta and 13 Jbeta primers. TCRdb's table, derived via immunoSEQ multiplex PCR, lists solely in-frame clones and lacks some. The listing records tens of thousands of clones. Sequencing was carried out using PBMCs. The source is a human donor in good health.

V and J are TRBV5-1 and TRBJ1-1, with a possible D match to TRBD1 (5 bases). CDR3 length: 15 amino acids. The V and J ends lost 4 bases and 8 bases respectively, with 21 bases between them. CDR1 is SGHRS, CDR2 YFSETQ, per germline. CDR3 nucleotide sequence: TGCGCCAGCAGCCTTGGTAGCCAGGGTCCTCCCGAAGCTTTCTTT. This translates into CASSLGSQGPPEAFF.

This chain joins TRBV28 and TRBJ1-2; 7 bases align to TRBD1. Germline V gene lookup returns CDR1 MDHEN and CDR2 SYDVKM. J lost 8 bases, V lost 2 bases, and 5 bases had no gene match. This CDR3 comprises 13 residues. The CDR3 sequence is CASSLVQGRGYTF. CDR3 nucleotides: TGTGCCAGCAGTTTAGTACAGGGGAGAGGCTACACCTTC.

This CDR3 reads CASSTNLQGTEAFF. CDR3 DNA: TGTGCCAGTAGTACCAATTTGCAGGGGACTGAAGCTTTCTTT. The V call is TRBV19, the J call TRBJ1-1, with D possibly TRBD1 on 6 matching bases. V gave up 4 bases and J gave up 5 bases, with 14 bases separating them. The CDR3 has 14 amino acids. Germline loops: CDR1 LNHDA, CDR2 SQIVND (reference sequence).

The chain employs TRBV5-6 and TRBJ2-7; TRBD2 agrees at 9 bases. Germline assignment: CDR1 SGHDT and CDR2 YYEEEE. CDR3 length: 17 amino acids. V gave up 6 bases and J gave up 3 bases; unmatched junction bases: 16. CDR3 residues: CASTPRGSGGLIYEQYF. The CDR3 DNA is TGTGCCAGCACCCCGAGAGGTAGCGGGGGTTTAATCTACGAGCAGTACTTC.

V and J are TRBV7-2 and TRBJ1-4; D ambiguous. The CDR3 covers 14 residues. CDR1 SGHTA and CDR2 FQGNSA come from the germline V gene. With 2 bases removed from V and 4 bases from J, the gap between germline ends came to 8 bases. The CDR3 coding sequence is TGTGCCAGCAGCTTACCAGTAAATAATGAAAAACTGTTTTTT. It translates to CASSLPVNNEKLFF.

The CDR3 DNA is TGTGCCAGCAGAGTAAACAGGAGAAACTCCTACGAGCAGTACTTC. It translates to CASRVNRRNSYEQYF. The chain has TRBV6-5 and TRBJ2-7; TRBD1 might be the D (5 bases). Between the trimmed V and J ends, which lost 6 bases and 0 bases, there was a span of 15 bases. CDR3 size: 15 residues. Germline CDR1 MNHEY, CDR2 SVGAGI.

V is TRBV7-2 and J is TRBJ2-3; 11 nucleotides agree with TRBD1. V lost 3 bases and J lost 4; bases outside the gene matches: 3. The V gene's germline CDR1 is SGHTA and CDR2 FQGNSA. The CDR3 spans 15 residues. The CDR3 spells CASSFAGQGADTQYF. The CDR3 DNA sequence: TGTGCCAGCAGCTTCGCGGGACAGGGGGCAGATACGCAGTATTTT.

The chain uses TRBV6-5 and TRBJ1-5, with 7 bases matching TRBD1. Germline CDR1 is MNHEY and CDR2 is SVGAGI. The CDR3 has 14 residues. Unmatched junction bases numbered 0, after V lost 2 bases and J lost 2 bases. CDR3 DNA sequence: TGTGCCAGCAGTTACGGACAGGGCAATCAGCCCCAGCATTTT. This encodes CASSYGQGNQPQHF.